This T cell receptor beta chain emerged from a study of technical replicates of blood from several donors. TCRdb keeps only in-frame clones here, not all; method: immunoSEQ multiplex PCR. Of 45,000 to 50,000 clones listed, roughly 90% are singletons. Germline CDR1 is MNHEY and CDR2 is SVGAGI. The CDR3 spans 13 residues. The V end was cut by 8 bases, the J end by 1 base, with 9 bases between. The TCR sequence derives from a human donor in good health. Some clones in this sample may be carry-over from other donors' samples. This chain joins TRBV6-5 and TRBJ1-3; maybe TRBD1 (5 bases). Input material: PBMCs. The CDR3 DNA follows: TGTGCCAGCTGGACAAATTCTGGAAACACCATATATTTT. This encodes CASWTNSGNTIYF.